This T cell receptor beta chain comes out of a study of identical twins. The study's findings and limits: The authors drew conclusions from cross-sectional statistical analysis rather than following the same donors. Surplus twin overlap in beta out-of-frame sequences was less pronounced.

The trim removed 6 bases at V and 3 bases at J, leaving 4 bases unmatched. The CDR3 spans 16 residues. Germline loops: CDR1 MNHNY, CDR2 SVGAGI (reference sequence). In the case of this clonotype: The antigen is undetermined.

MiXCR, run by TCRdb on the 5' RACE reads, gives a single entry per CDR3 protein. This table has roughly 1.6 million distinct CDR3 sequences, about 32% appearing once. The chain couples TRBV6-6 to TRBJ2-3; 15 nucleotides agree with TRBD2. The clonotype was recovered from a newborn girl in good health. The sequenced sample was cord blood. The CDR3 nucleotides read TGTGCCAGCAGAGTGGGACTAGCGGGAGGAACAGATACGCAGTATTTT. Encoded protein: CASRVGLAGGTDTQYF.